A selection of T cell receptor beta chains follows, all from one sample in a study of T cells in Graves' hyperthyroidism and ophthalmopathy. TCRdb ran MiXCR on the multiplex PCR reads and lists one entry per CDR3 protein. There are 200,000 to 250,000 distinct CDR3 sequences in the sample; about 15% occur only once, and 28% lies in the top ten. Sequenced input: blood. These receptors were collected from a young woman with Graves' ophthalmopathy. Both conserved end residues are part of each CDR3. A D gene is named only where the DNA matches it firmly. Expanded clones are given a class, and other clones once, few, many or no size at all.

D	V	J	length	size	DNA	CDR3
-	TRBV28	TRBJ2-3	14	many	TGTGCCAGCAGTTTATGGCGGGCGGGGGATACGCAGTATTTT	CASSLWRAGDTQYF
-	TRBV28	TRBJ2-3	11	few	TGTGCCAGCGGAATTACAGATACGCAGTATTTT	CASGITDTQYF
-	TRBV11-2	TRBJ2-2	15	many	TGTGCCAGCAGACCAGGCTCAGGGGGGGCCGGGGAGCTGTTTTTT	CASRPGSGGAGELFF
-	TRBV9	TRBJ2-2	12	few	TGTGCCAGCAGCGTTAGAGGCGGGGAGCTGTTTTTT	CASSVRGGELFF
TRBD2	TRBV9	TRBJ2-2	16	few	TGTGCCAGCAGCTCTATGGGAGGGGTCAACACCGGGGAGCTGTTTTTT	CASSSMGGVNTGELFF
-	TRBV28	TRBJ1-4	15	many	TGTGCCAGCAGTTTATCGGCAGGGACTACTGAAAAACTGTTTTTT	CASSLSAGTTEKLFF
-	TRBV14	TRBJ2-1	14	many	TGTGCCAGCAGTCGAGAGCGGCCCTACAATGAGCAGTTCTTC	CASSRERPYNEQFF
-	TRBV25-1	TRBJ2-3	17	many	TGTGCCAGCAGTGAATTGACAGCGGTCCCTAGCACAGATACGCAGTATTTT	CASSELTAVPSTDTQYF
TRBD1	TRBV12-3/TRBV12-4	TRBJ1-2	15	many	TGTGCCAGCAGTCCGGACAGGGGAAGATTCTATGGCTACACCTTC	CASSPDRGRFYGYTF
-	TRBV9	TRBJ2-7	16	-	TGTGCCAGCAGCCCCACCGCTGACGGACACTCCTACGAGCAGTACTTC	CASSPTADGHSYEQYF
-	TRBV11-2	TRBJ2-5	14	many	TGTGCCAGCAGCCCGACGGGAGTGGCTGAGACCCAGTACTTC	CASSPTGVAETQYF
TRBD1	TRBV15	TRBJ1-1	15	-	TGTGCCACCAGCGCTCCGGGACAGGGGAGGCTTGAAGCTTTCTTT	CATSAPGQGRLEAFF
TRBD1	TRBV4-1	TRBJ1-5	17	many	TGCGCCAGCAGCCAAGATCATTTCGACAGGGGCAATCAGCCCCAGCATTTT	CASSQDHFDRGNQPQHF
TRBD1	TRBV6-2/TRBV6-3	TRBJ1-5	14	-	TGTGCCAGCAGAGGCAGGGGGACCTATCAGCCCCAGCATTTT	CASRGRGTYQPQHF
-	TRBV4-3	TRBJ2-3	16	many	TGCGCCAGCAGCCAAGTAGGGGGCGGGGTTAGGTCTACGCAGTATTTT	CASSQVGGGVRSTQYF
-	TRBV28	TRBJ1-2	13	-	TGTGCCAGCAGCTTTGCGGAGGGTTATGGCTACACCTTC	CASSFAEGYGYTF
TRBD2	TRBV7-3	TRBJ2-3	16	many	TGTGCCAGCAGCCCCACAGCGGGGGGGGTTGGGTATACGCAGTATTTT	CASSPTAGGVGYTQYF
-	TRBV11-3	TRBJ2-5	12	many	TGTGCCAGCAGGCACCGACAAGAGACCCAGTACTTC	CASRHRQETQYF
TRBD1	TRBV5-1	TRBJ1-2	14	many	TGCGCCAGCAGCTGGGGGACAGCAGAAGATGGCTACACCTTC	CASSWGTAEDGYTF